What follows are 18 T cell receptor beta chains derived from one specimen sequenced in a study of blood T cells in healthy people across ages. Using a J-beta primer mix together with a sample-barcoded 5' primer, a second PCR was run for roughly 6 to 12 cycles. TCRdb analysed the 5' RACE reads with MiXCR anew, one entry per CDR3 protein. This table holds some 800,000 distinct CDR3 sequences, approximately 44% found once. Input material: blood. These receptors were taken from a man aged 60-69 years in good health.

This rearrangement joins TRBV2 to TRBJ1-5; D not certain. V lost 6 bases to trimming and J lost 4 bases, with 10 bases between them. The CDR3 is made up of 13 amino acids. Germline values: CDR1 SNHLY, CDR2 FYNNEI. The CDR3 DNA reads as TGTGCCAGCAGGGTATACAAGAATCAGCCCCAGCATTTT. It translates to CASRVYKNQPQHF.

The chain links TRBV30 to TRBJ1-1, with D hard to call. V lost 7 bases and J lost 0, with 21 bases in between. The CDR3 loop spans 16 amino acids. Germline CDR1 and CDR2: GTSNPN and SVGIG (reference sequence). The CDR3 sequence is CASGKSGWVMNTEAFF. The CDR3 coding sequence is TGTGCCTCCGGAAAGAGTGGTTGGGTTATGAACACTGAAGCTTTCTTT.

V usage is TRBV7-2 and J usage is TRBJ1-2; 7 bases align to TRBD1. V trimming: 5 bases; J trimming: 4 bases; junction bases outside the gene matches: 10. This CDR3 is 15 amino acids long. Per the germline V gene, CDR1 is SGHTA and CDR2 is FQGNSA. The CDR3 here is CASSPRQGGGYGYTF. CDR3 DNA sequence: TGTGCCAGCAGCCCACGACAGGGCGGGGGCTATGGCTACACCTTC.

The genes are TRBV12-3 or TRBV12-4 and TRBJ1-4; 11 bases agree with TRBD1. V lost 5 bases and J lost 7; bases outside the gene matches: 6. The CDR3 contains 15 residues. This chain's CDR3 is CASSQDRGRLEKLFF. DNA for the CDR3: TGTGCCAGCAGTCAGGACAGGGGGCGTCTTGAAAAACTGTTTTTT.

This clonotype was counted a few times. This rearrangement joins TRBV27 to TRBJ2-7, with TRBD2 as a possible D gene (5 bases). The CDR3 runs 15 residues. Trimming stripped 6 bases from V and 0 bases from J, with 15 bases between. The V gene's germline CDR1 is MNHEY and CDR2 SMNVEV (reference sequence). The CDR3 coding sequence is TGTGCCAGCAGAATAAATCCGGGATCCTCCTACGAGCAGTACTTC. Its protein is CASRINPGSSYEQYF.

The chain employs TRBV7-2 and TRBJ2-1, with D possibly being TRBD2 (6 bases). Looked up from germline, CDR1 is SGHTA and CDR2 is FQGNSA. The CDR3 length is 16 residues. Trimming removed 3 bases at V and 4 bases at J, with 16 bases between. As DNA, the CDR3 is TGTGCCAGCAGCTTGACTAGTGTATCTCCTTACAATGAGCAGTTCTTC. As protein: CASSLTSVSPYNEQFF.

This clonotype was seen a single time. The CDR3 here is CASSQEIERGDSDEKLFF. For the CDR3, the DNA is TGCGCCAGCAGCCAAGAAATTGAGAGGGGGGACAGTGATGAAAAACTGTTTTTT. The gene calls are TRBV4-3 and TRBJ1-4, with TRBD1 matching over 7 bases. V trimming: 0 bases; J trimming: 6 bases; junction bases outside the gene matches: 13. The CDR3 has 18 residues. Germline CDR1 LGHNA, CDR2 YSLEER.

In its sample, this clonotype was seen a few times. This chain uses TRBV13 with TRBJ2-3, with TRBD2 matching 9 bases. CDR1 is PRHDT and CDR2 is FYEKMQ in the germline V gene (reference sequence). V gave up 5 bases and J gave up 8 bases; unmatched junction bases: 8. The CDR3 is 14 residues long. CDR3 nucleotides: TGTGCCAGCAGCCAGGCTAGCGGGACCTCTACGCAGTATTTT. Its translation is CASSQASGTSTQYF.

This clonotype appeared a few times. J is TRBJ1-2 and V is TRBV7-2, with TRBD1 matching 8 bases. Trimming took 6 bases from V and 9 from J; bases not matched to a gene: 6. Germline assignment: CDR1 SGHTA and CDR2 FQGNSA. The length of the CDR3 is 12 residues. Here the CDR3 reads CASSPDRGSYTF. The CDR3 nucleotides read TGTGCCAGCAGTCCCGACAGGGGAAGCTACACCTTC. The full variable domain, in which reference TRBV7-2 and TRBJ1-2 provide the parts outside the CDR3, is GAGVSQSPSNKVTEKGKDVELRCDPISGHTALYWYRQSLGQGLEFLIYFQGNSAPDKSGLPSDRFSAERTGGSVSTLTIQRTQQEDSAVYLCASSPDRGSYTFGSGTRLTVV.

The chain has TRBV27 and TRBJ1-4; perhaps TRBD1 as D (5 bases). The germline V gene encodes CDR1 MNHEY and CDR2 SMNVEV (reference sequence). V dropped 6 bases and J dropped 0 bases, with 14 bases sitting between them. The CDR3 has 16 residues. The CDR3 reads CASSRQRLATNEKLFF. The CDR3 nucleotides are TGTGCCAGCAGCAGACAGAGACTTGCAACTAATGAAAAACTGTTTTTT.

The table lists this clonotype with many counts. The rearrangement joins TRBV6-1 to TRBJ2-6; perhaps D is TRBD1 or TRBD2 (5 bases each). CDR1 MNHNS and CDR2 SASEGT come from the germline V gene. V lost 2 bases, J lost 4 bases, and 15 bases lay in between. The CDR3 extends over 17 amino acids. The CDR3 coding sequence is TGTGCCAGCAGTGAAAATTTGTCAGGGACCGGGGCCAACGTCCTGACTTTC. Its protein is CASSENLSGTGANVLTF.

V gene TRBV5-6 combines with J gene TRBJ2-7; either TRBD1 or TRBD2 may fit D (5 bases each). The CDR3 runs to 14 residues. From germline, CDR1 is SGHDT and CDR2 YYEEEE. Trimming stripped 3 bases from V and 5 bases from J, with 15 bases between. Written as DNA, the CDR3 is TGTGCCAGCAGCTGGGGACGAGGCCCCGACGAGCAGTACTTC. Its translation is CASSWGRGPDEQYF.

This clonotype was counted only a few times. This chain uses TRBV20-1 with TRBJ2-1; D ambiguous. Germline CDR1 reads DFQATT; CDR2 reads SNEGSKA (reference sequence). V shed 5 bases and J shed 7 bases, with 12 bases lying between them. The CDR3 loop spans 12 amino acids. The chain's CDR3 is CSAHPRQNEQFF. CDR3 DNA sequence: TGCAGTGCTCACCCTCGGCAGAATGAGCAGTTCTTC.

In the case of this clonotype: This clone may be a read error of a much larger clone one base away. The CDR3 nucleotides read TGCGCCAGCAGCCAAGATCGTAGTAGGCAGTTCTTC. Protein: CASSQDRSRQFF. The rearrangement uses TRBV4-3 and TRBJ2-1; no definite D call. The CDR3 totals 12 residues. V was cut by 0 bases and J by 12 bases, with 9 bases left in between. CDR1 and CDR2 from the germline V gene are LGHNA and YSLEER.

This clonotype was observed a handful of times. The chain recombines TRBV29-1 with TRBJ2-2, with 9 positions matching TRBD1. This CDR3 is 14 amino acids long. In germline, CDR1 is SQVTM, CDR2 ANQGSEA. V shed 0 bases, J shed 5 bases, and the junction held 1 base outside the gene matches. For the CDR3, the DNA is TGCAGCGTTGAAGAGGGACAGGGTACCGGGGAGCTGTTTTTT. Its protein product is CSVEEGQGTGELFF.

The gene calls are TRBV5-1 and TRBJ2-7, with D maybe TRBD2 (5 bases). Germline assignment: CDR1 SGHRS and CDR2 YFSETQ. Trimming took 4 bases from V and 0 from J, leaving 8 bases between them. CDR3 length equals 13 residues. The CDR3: CASSVEGSYEQYF. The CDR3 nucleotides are TGCGCCAGCAGCGTAGAGGGCTCCTACGAGCAGTACTTC.

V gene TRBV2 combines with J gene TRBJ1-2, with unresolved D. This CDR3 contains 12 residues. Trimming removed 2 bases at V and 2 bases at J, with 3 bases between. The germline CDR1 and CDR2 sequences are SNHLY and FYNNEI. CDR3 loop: CASSERNYGYTF. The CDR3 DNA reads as TGTGCCAGCAGTGAACGGAACTATGGCTACACCTTC.

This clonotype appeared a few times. The CDR3 sequence: CASSENGQLTYEQYF. CDR3 sequence (DNA): TGTGCCAGCAGTGAAAATGGACAGTTGACCTACGAGCAGTACTTC. The genes are TRBV6-2 or TRBV6-3 and TRBJ2-7; maybe TRBD1 (6 bases). The CDR3 contains 15 residues. V was pared by 5 bases and J by 2 bases, with 16 bases between. CDR1 and CDR2 from the germline V gene are MNHEY and SVGEGT.